What follows are 25 T cell receptor beta chains derived from one specimen sequenced in a study of blood T cell repertoires in COVID-19. Some clones are missing from TCRdb's copy, which holds only in-frame ones; the method was immunoSEQ multiplex PCR. Of 310,000 or so clones detected, approximately 91% appear once; the ten largest clones hold roughly 10%. The sample taken for sequencing was peripheral blood. The receptors originated from a woman in her 30s with COVID-19, enrolled during active disease.

DNA of the CDR3: TGTGCCTGGGAGGCGGGGACTAGCGGGAGCACAGATACGCAGTATTTT. Protein: CAWEAGTSGSTDTQYF. This sequence joins TRBV30 and TRBJ2-3; 12 positions match TRBD2. J gave up 0 bases and V 5 bases, and 6 bases lay outside the gene matches. Per germline, CDR1 GTSNPN and CDR2 SVGIG (reference sequence). The CDR3 is 16 amino acids. Variable domain in full (rest from reference TRBV30 and TRBJ2-3): SQTIHQWPATLVQPVGSPLSLECTVEGTSNPNLYWYRQAAGRGLQLLFYSVGIGQISSEVPQNLSASRPQDRQFILSSKKLLLSDSGFYLCAWEAGTSGSTDTQYFGPGTRLTVL.

The chain has TRBV11-2 and TRBJ1-3; possibly TRBD1 for D (6 bases). Germline loops: CDR1 SGHAT, CDR2 FQNNGV. This CDR3 is built from 16 residues. The ends were cut back, 1 base at V and 2 bases at J, with 12 bases in the middle. Here the CDR3 reads CASSLVQGYTGNTIYF. The CDR3 DNA reads TGTGCCAGCAGCTTAGTTCAGGGGTACACTGGAAACACCATATATTTT.

The V and J genes are TRBV6-5 and TRBJ2-3, with a weak D call TRBD1 (6 bases). The V end lost 5 bases, the J end lost 4 bases, and 16 bases lay between the germline ends. The CDR3 has 15 amino acids. Per the germline V gene, CDR1 is MNHEY and CDR2 is SVGAGI. The CDR3 DNA reads as TGTGCCAGCAGTCGTGGGACACCAGGGGCAGATACGCAGTATTTT. It yields the protein CASSRGTPGADTQYF.

This chain links TRBV2 with TRBJ2-4, with D maybe TRBD2 (6 bases). Germline loops: CDR1 SNHLY, CDR2 FYNNEI. CDR3 length: 15 amino acids. V lost 5 bases, J lost 2 bases, and 13 bases lay in between. Written as DNA, the CDR3 is TGTGCCAGCAGTCCGGACGGAGGGACCAAAAACATTCAGTACTTC. It translates to CASSPDGGTKNIQYF. The whole variable domain, filled in from reference TRBV2 and TRBJ2-4, reads EPEVTQTPSHQVTQMGQEVILRCVPISNHLYFYWYRQILGQKVEFLVSFYNNEISEKSEIFDDQFSVERPDGSNFTLKIRSTKLEDSAMYFCASSPDGGTKNIQYFGAGTRLSVL.

This clone was recorded once. V and J are TRBV30 and TRBJ2-6; D is perhaps TRBD2 (5 bases). CDR3 length equals 14 residues. With 5 bases removed from V and 1 base from J, the gap between germline ends came to 9 bases. Germline V lookup: CDR1 GTSNPN, CDR2 SVGIG (reference sequence). CDR3 DNA sequence: TGTGCCTGGGGACGAGGGTCTGGGGCCAACGTCCTGACTTTC. The encoded protein is CAWGRGSGANVLTF.

The V gene is TRBV6-5, the J gene TRBJ2-1; 10 bases align to TRBD2. Per germline, CDR1 MNHEY and CDR2 SVGAGI. J was trimmed by 9 bases and V by 7 bases; bases with no gene match: 6. The CDR3 covers 13 residues. Written as DNA, the CDR3 is TGTGCCAGCAAATCAGCGGGAGGGGGTGAGCAGTTCTTC. Residues: CASKSAGGGEQFF.

This sequence joins TRBV19 and TRBJ2-1; perhaps TRBD2 as D (6 bases). The CDR3 has 20 residues. The ends were cut back, 3 bases at V and 5 bases at J, with 29 bases in the middle. The germline V gene encodes CDR1 LNHDA and CDR2 SQIVND (reference sequence). CDR3 in amino acids: CASSMEETNTYGSWDNEQFF. CDR3 sequence (DNA): TGTGCCAGTAGTATGGAGGAGACGAATACGTACGGGAGTTGGGACAATGAGCAGTTCTTC.

In this sample, this clone turned up a few times. This chain connects TRBV9 to TRBJ2-7, with 8 bases aligning to TRBD1. This CDR3 is built from 15 residues. The germline V gene has CDR1 SGDLS and CDR2 YYNGEE. V was clipped by 3 bases and J by 3 bases; unmatched bases: 8. This CDR3 is CASSAQPGTGYEQYF. Written as DNA, the CDR3 is TGTGCCAGCAGCGCCCAGCCCGGGACAGGCTACGAGCAGTACTTC.

This chain connects TRBV5-4 to TRBJ2-3; TRBD2 agrees at 8 bases. This CDR3 region has 15 residues. The V segment lost 2 bases and the J segment 1 base; nucleotides outside the gene matches: 3. Germline-derived CDR1 and CDR2 are SGHNT and YYREEE (reference sequence). The CDR3 loop is CASSFSGKGTDTQYF. The CDR3 nucleotides are TGTGCCAGCAGCTTTAGCGGGAAGGGCACAGATACGCAGTATTTT.

This chain connects TRBV28 to TRBJ1-5; 7 bases fit TRBD1. Germline assignment: CDR1 MDHEN and CDR2 SYDVKM. J lost 2 bases, V lost 6 bases, and 7 bases had no gene match. The CDR3 covers 15 residues. The CDR3 sequence is CASSPTGARNQPQHF. DNA for the CDR3: TGTGCCAGCAGCCCTACAGGGGCGCGCAATCAGCCCCAGCATTTT.

The V gene is TRBV2, the J gene TRBJ1-2; 8 nucleotides agree with TRBD1. V lost 3 bases to trimming and J lost 2 bases; unmatched junction nucleotides: 5. The CDR3 contains 15 residues. Germline V gene lookup returns CDR1 SNHLY and CDR2 FYNNEI. CDR3 amino acids: CASSDPGGLNYGYTF. Written as DNA, the CDR3 is TGTGCCAGCAGTGATCCAGGGGGCTTAAACTATGGCTACACCTTC. The full variable domain, with the rest looked up from reference TRBV2 and TRBJ1-2, is EPEVTQTPSHQVTQMGQEVILRCVPISNHLYFYWYRQILGQKVEFLVSFYNNEISEKSEIFDDQFSVERPDGSNFTLKIRSTKLEDSAMYFCASSDPGGLNYGYTFGSGTRLTVV.

This chain connects TRBV7-3 to TRBJ1-4; 9 bases are a match to TRBD1. The CDR3 covers 16 residues. CDR1 is SGHTA and CDR2 is FQGTGA in the germline V gene. V trimming: 0 bases; J trimming: 7 bases; junction bases outside the gene matches: 6. The DNA of the CDR3 is TGTGCCAGCAGCTTAACCCCGGGACAGGGAGGTGAAAAACTGTTTTTT. Protein product: CASSLTPGQGGEKLFF.

This clone was seen a handful of times. Other nucleotide sequences in the sample specify the same CDR3. The chain recombines TRBV25-1 with TRBJ2-7; D is ambiguous. Between the trimmed V and J ends, which lost 3 bases and 1 base, there was a span of 7 bases. This CDR3 region has 13 residues. The germline V gene has CDR1 MGHDK and CDR2 SYGVNS. The CDR3 protein is CASSDELSYEQYF. The CDR3 DNA reads TGTGCCAGCAGTGACGAACTATCCTACGAGCAGTACTTC.

This chain uses TRBV10-2 with TRBJ1-6; D is possibly TRBD1 (5 bases). CDR1 is WSHSY and CDR2 is SAAADI in the germline V gene. V was trimmed by 5 bases and J by 8 bases, leaving 10 bases between them. The CDR3 sequence is 13 residues long. CDR3 DNA sequence: TGCGCCAGCAGTAAGGGGTTGGATTCACCCCTCCACTTT. Translating gives CASSKGLDSPLHF.

J is TRBJ2-7 and V is TRBV5-1; D perhaps matches TRBD2 (5 bases). CDR1 and CDR2 (germline): SGHRS, YFSETQ. This CDR3 region has 16 residues. The ends were cut back, 2 bases at V and 3 bases at J, with 18 bases in the middle. The CDR3: CASSFSPWETYYEQYF. CDR3 nucleotide sequence: TGCGCCAGCAGCTTCAGTCCCTGGGAGACCTACTACGAGCAGTACTTC.

The rearrangement links TRBV28 to TRBJ2-7; D is undetermined. The CDR3 loop spans 14 amino acids. Trimming left V 4 bases short and J 5 bases short, with 15 bases between. Germline-derived CDR1 and CDR2 are MDHEN and SYDVKM. CDR3 sequence reads: CASSYGVLIHEQYF. DNA for the CDR3: TGTGCCAGCAGTTATGGAGTCCTGATCCACGAGCAGTACTTC.

The chain recombines TRBV7-9 with TRBJ1-4; perhaps TRBD1 as D (6 bases). CDR1 and CDR2 (germline): SEHNR, FQNEAQ (reference sequence). The CDR3 length is 16 residues. The germline V and J ends were trimmed by 1 base and 3 bases, with 12 bases remaining between them. The CDR3 DNA sequence: TGTGCCAGCAGCTTAGGCACCGGGACACCTAATGAAAAACTGTTTTTT. It specifies CASSLGTGTPNEKLFF.

In this sample, this clone turned up once. The chain carries TRBV7-9 and TRBJ1-4; 8 positions match TRBD1. V shed 5 bases and J 7 bases; nucleotides not matched to a gene: 9. The CDR3 sequence is 15 residues long. Germline values: CDR1 SEHNR, CDR2 FQNEAQ (reference sequence). In DNA, the CDR3 is TGTGCCAGCAGCATCAACAGGGGGTACGGTGAAAAACTGTTTTTT. Its protein product is CASSINRGYGEKLFF.

The J gene is TRBJ1-5, the V gene TRBV7-2; TRBD1 might be the D (5 bases). Trimming took 2 bases from V and 2 from J, leaving 10 bases between them. CDR3 length equals 15 residues. Germline CDR1 is SGHTA and CDR2 is FQGNSA. The CDR3 DNA follows: TGTGCCAGCAGCTTAATAGGGGCGGGCAATCAGCCCCAGCATTTT. Encoded protein: CASSLIGAGNQPQHF.

This chain joins TRBV5-8 and TRBJ2-3, with TRBD2 matching over 7 bases. Germline trimming cut 2 bases from V and 5 bases from J; bases unmatched to any gene: 5. CDR1 SGHTS and CDR2 YDEGEE come from the germline V gene. The CDR3 totals 14 residues. The CDR3 loop reads CASSFREGLDTQYF. The CDR3 region has the DNA TGTGCCAGCAGCTTTAGGGAGGGCCTAGATACGCAGTATTTT.

The chain combines TRBV5-1 with TRBJ1-1; TRBD1 aligns across 7 bases. CDR1 is SGHRS, CDR2 YFSETQ, per germline. Trimming cost V 2 bases and J 1 base; bases outside gene matches: 2. This CDR3 has 14 residues. The CDR3: CASSFDRANTEAFF. In DNA form, the CDR3 reads TGCGCCAGCAGCTTCGACAGGGCGAACACTGAAGCTTTCTTT.

The V gene is TRBV4-2, the J gene TRBJ2-3; D not resolved. Between the trimmed V and J ends, which lost 4 bases and 1 base, there was a span of 6 bases. This CDR3 region has 13 residues. Germline V gene sequence: CDR1 LGHNA, CDR2 YNFKEQ. CDR3 DNA: TGTGCCAGCAGCCTATTTCGCACAGATACGCAGTATTTT. Its translation is CASSLFRTDTQYF.

The chain links TRBV6-5 to TRBJ2-7; TRBD1 matches 9 bases. The germline V gene has CDR1 MNHEY and CDR2 SVGAGI. V was pared by 6 bases and J by 0 bases, with 6 bases of the junction left unmatched. The length of the CDR3 is 15 residues. The CDR3, as DNA: TGTGCCAGCAGACCGGGACAGGGTAGCTCCTACGAGCAGTACTTC. This encodes CASRPGQGSSYEQYF.

This chain joins TRBV29-1 and TRBJ2-3, with TRBD2 matching over 12 bases. The CDR3 has 14 amino acids. With V trimmed by 4 bases and J by 3 bases, 2 bases remained unmatched. The germline V gene has CDR1 SQVTM and CDR2 ANQGSEA. The CDR3 is CSVATSGSTDTQYF. In DNA, the CDR3 is TGCAGCGTTGCGACTAGCGGGAGTACAGATACGCAGTATTTT.

The rearrangement joins TRBV6-6 to TRBJ1-6, with 8 positions matching TRBD1. Germline CDR1 is MNHNY and CDR2 is SVGAGI (reference sequence). The CDR3 has 14 amino acids. V gave up 8 bases and J gave up 9 bases; unmatched junction bases: 9. CDR3 coding DNA: TGTGCCAGCCACTTCGGACAGGGCACTTCACCCCTCCACTTT. Amino acid sequence: CASHFGQGTSPLHF.